This TCR beta chain was retrieved from a study of blood T cell repertoires in COVID-19. Background on the study: From T cells, B-cell-depleted T cells, or PBMCs came the material, which was cDNA or gDNA.

Sequenced by immunoSEQ multiplex PCR; TCRdb stores in-frame clones only, minus some. The sample contains approximately 31,000 clones, approximately 93% of which appear only once. V lost 8 bases and J 8 bases, leaving 15 bases between the germline ends. The CDR3 loop spans 13 amino acids. Germline V gene data show CDR1 as MDHEN and CDR2 as SYDVKM. The sequence came from a man in his sixties with acute or convalescent COVID-19. The V gene is TRBV28, the J gene TRBJ1-4; no firm D call. Sequenced material: peripheral blood. CDR3 in amino acids: CASVEGVEEKLFF. The CDR3 DNA reads TGTGCCAGCGTGGAGGGCGTGGAAGAAAAACTGTTTTTT.